This paragraph covers one T cell receptor beta chain sequence. As yet, its antigen is unknown. The length of the CDR3 is 10 residues. V lost 4 bases and J 6 bases, leaving 4 bases between the germline ends. Germline CDR1 SQVTM, CDR2 ANQGSEA. These data belong to a study of CD8+ T cells in alopecia areata. Whole-study findings and limits: There were also resident alphabeta T cells of normal skin sequenced in scalp samples.

The treatment is: oral pan-JAK inhibitor, 5-10 mg twice daily. It was cDNA, reverse transcribed from extracted RNA, that served as the sequencing template. The repertoire was sequenced with immunoSEQ multiplex PCR; TCRdb's copy has only in-frame clones and lacks some. The table has about 180,000 clones, 40% to 65% seen once; the top ten hold roughly 10%. This specimen consisted of CD8+ T cells sorted from blood, obtained at week 24, from a patient treated with tofacitinib. The chain recombines TRBV29-1 with TRBJ2-1; D gene ambiguous. This sequence was found in a human donor with alopecia areata. For the CDR3, the DNA is TGCAGCGTTGCGGGCAATGAGCAGTTCTTC. This encodes CSVAGNEQFF.